Reported below is one T cell receptor (beta chain). The CDR3 covers 13 residues. The germline V gene encodes CDR1 MRHNA and CDR2 SNTAGT. Trimming removed 0 bases at V and 10 bases at J, with 10 bases between. The method was immunoSEQ multiplex PCR; TCRdb's version includes in-frame clones alone and lacks a portion of them. The sample lists around 250,000 clones; around 86% were seen once. The data derive from a study of blood T cell repertoires in COVID-19. Enrollees, roughly 18 to 90 years old, lived in 25 or so US areas. The sample comprised PBMCs or T cells enriched from blood (not recorded which). The receptor was isolated from a woman between 45 and 60 years old who had recovered from COVID-19. The V gene is TRBV6-4, the J gene TRBJ2-1; tentative D call: TRBD2 (6 bases). The CDR3 is CASSDSTSGEQFF. CDR3 nucleotides: TGTGCCAGCAGTGACTCGACTAGTGGGGAGCAGTTCTTC.